Listed here are 14 T cell receptor beta chains from one sample, sequenced in a study of T cells in Graves' hyperthyroidism and ophthalmopathy. Using RNA transcripts as the source, TCR beta CDR3 regions were amplified. The HTBI primer set drove a first-round RT-PCR of the TCR CDR3. Using its own MiXCR run on the multiplex PCR reads, TCRdb lists one record per CDR3 protein. The sample has hundreds of thousands of distinct CDR3 sequences, roughly a quarter seen once. The sequenced material came from blood. These receptors were taken from a woman in her thirties or forties with Graves' ophthalmopathy.

Comments on this clonotype: Because the CDR3's place on the DNA is in doubt, the DNA is left out and the CDR3 is given as listed by TCRdb. The gene calls are TRBV4-1 and TRBJ1-2; whether TRBD1, the table's D call, matches the DNA was not checked. In germline, CDR1 is MGHRA, CDR2 YSYEKL. The CDR3 length is 16 residues, termini included. CDR3 in amino acids: CASSQANLVGTGARTF.

This clonotype was observed at least ten times. V usage is TRBV20-1 and J usage is TRBJ2-4; maybe TRBD1 (6 bases). Germline CDR1 reads DFQATT; CDR2 reads SNEGSKA (reference sequence). CDR3 length equals 13 residues. With 5 bases removed from V and 3 bases from J, the gap between germline ends came to 11 bases. The CDR3 bases are TGCAGTGCTGAGGACAGAAACAAAAACATTCAGTACTTC. It translates to CSAEDRNKNIQYF.

This clonotype was seen at least ten times. The chain uses TRBV4-1 and TRBJ2-7; the D call may be TRBD1 or TRBD2 (5 bases each). The CDR3 spans 15 residues. V lost 1 base, J lost 0 bases, and 10 bases lay in between. Per germline, CDR1 MGHRA and CDR2 YSYEKL. The CDR3 sequence is CASSQGPGSSYEQYF. In nucleotides, the CDR3 is TGCGCCAGCAGCCAAGGGCCAGGGAGCTCCTACGAGCAGTACTTC.

The gene calls are TRBV12-3 or TRBV12-4 and TRBJ2-7; 7 nucleotides align to TRBD1. The CDR3 is made up of 15 amino acids. Trimming at V came to 3 bases and at J to 2 bases, leaving 7 bases not matched to a gene. CDR3 DNA sequence: TGTGCCAGCAGTTTTGTTCGACAGGGTCCCTACGAGCAGTACTTC. As protein: CASSFVRQGPYEQYF.

Worth noting for this clonotype: The missing conserved phenylalanine or tryptophan at the end of this CDR3 makes a read error likely. The V call is TRBV28, the J call TRBJ2-7; D might be TRBD1 (5 bases). The CDR3 consists of 15 residues. The germline V gene encodes CDR1 MDHEN and CDR2 SYDVKM. With 9 bases removed from V and 4 bases from J, the gap between germline ends came to 22 bases. CDR3 nucleotides: TGTGCCAGTAGCCCCCAGGGAAAATGGAGATACGAGCAGTACTCC. Encoded protein: CASSPQGKWRYEQYS.

This clonotype has at least ten counts. The chain joins TRBV27 to TRBJ2-2; D may be TRBD2 (5 bases). This CDR3 spans 15 amino acids. V lost 2 bases to trimming and J lost 1 base, with 8 bases between them. CDR1 and CDR2 from the germline V gene are MNHEY and SMNVEV (reference sequence). The CDR3 sequence is CASSLTAGNTGELFF. CDR3 in DNA: TGTGCCAGCAGTTTAACGGCGGGGAACACCGGGGAGCTGTTTTTT.

Only a few counts were recorded for this clonotype. The chain carries TRBV7-2 and TRBJ2-5; no firm D call. CDR1 is SGHTA and CDR2 is FQGNSA in the germline V gene. The CDR3 totals 12 residues. The ends were cut back, 5 bases at V and 4 bases at J, with 8 bases in the middle. CDR3 loop: CASSLRLETQYF. The CDR3, as DNA: TGTGCCAGCAGCCTGAGGCTAGAGACCCAGTACTTC. The full variable domain, its missing parts supplied by reference TRBV7-2 and TRBJ2-5, is GAGVSQSPSNKVTEKGKDVELRCDPISGHTALYWYRQSLGQGLEFLIYFQGNSAPDKSGLPSDRFSAERTGGSVSTLTIQRTQQEDSAVYLCASSLRLETQYFGPGTRLLVL.

The table lists this clonotype with many counts. The chain combines TRBV5-1 with TRBJ2-2; D uncertain. With 0 bases removed from V and 10 bases from J, the gap between germline ends came to 4 bases. CDR3 size: 11 residues. Germline V gene data show CDR1 as SGHRS and CDR2 as YFSETQ. CDR3 amino acids: CASSLDVELFF. The CDR3 DNA reads as TGCGCCAGCAGCTTGGATGTGGAGCTGTTTTTT. Together with reference TRBV5-1 and TRBJ2-2, the CDR3 gives the full variable domain: KAGVTQTPRYLIKTRGQQVTLSCSPISGHRSVSWYQQTPGQGLQFLFEYFSETQRNKGNFPGRFSGRQFSNSRSEMNVSTLELGDSALYLCASSLDVELFFGEGSRLTVL.

This clonotype came up many times. The chain uses TRBV3-1 and TRBJ1-2; tentatively, D is TRBD1 (5 bases). The CDR3 runs 13 residues. Looked up from germline, CDR1 is LGHDT and CDR2 is YNNKEL (reference sequence). V was clipped by 4 bases and J by 4 bases, with 10 bases between them. The CDR3 DNA sequence: TGTGCCAGCAGCCGAGGGGCCACCTATGGCTACACCTTC. It encodes CASSRGATYGYTF. Based on the CDR3 plus reference TRBV3-1 and TRBJ1-2, the full variable domain is DTAVSQTPKYLVTQMGNDKSIKCEQNLGHDTMYWYKQDSKKFLKIMFSYNNKELIINETVPNRFSPKSPDKAHLNLHINSLELGDSAVYFCASSRGATYGYTFGSGTRLTVV.

The chain uses TRBV6-1 and TRBJ2-5; 7 positions match TRBD1. The J segment lost 2 bases and the V segment lost 6 bases, leaving 3 bases of the junction unmatched. CDR1 and CDR2 from the germline V gene are MNHNS and SASEGT. CDR3 length equals 13 residues. The CDR3, as DNA: TGTGCCAGCAGGAAGACAGGGCAAGAGACCCAGTACTTC. It yields the protein CASRKTGQETQYF.

There are many counts of this clonotype. The rearrangement links TRBV9 to TRBJ1-2; TRBD1 matches 8 bases. The ends lost 0 bases at V and 1 base at J; junction bases unmatched: 8. The germline V gene encodes CDR1 SGDLS and CDR2 YYNGEE. This CDR3 is 17 amino acids long. In DNA, the CDR3 is TGTGCCAGCAGCGTAGGATTTGGGACAGGAAGTAACTATGGCTACACCTTC. Protein sequence: CASSVGFGTGSNYGYTF. Full variable domain (rest looked up from reference TRBV9 and TRBJ1-2): DSGVTQTPKHLITATGQRVTLRCSPRSGDLSVYWYQQSLDQGLQFLIQYYNGEERAKGNILERFSAQQFPDLHSELNLSSLELGDSALYFCASSVGFGTGSNYGYTFGSGTRLTVV.

This clonotype was picked up many times. The rearrangement uses TRBV4-1 and TRBJ2-2; 8 bases map to TRBD2. The germline gives CDR1 MGHRA, CDR2 YSYEKL. J lost 0 bases, V lost 1 base, and 7 bases had no gene match. This CDR3 is 18 amino acids long. This CDR3 is CASSQVPLAGSNTGELFF. CDR3 coding DNA: TGCGCCAGCAGCCAAGTGCCCTTAGCGGGATCGAACACCGGGGAGCTGTTTTTT.

Many counts were recorded for this clonotype. This chain uses TRBV6-5 with TRBJ2-2; D is possibly TRBD2 (6 bases). CDR1 is MNHEY and CDR2 is SVGAGI in the germline V gene. V lost 2 bases, J lost 6 bases, and 13 bases lay in between. This CDR3 has 15 amino acids. CDR3 sequence (DNA): TGTGCCAGCAGTTACCGACCCTCGGGGGCCGGGGAGCTGTTTTTT. It specifies CASSYRPSGAGELFF.

The V and J genes are TRBV5-1 and TRBJ2-6; 12 bases are a match to TRBD1. The CDR3 is made up of 18 amino acids. The V segment lost 4 bases and the J segment 4 bases; nucleotides outside the gene matches: 9. Germline-derived CDR1 and CDR2 are SGHRS and YFSETQ. The CDR3 sequence: CASSPPGQGAEGANVLTF. The DNA of the CDR3 is TGCGCCAGCAGCCCCCCGGGACAGGGGGCTGAAGGGGCCAACGTCCTGACTTTC.